Following are 27 T cell receptor beta chains from one sample sequenced in a study of cytomegalovirus exposure and HLA in healthy donors. The table came from immunoSEQ multiplex PCR; TCRdb's copy has only in-frame clones and leaves some out. The sample consists of 100,000 to 150,000 clones, approximately 89% of them appearing once. Sequenced material: PBMCs. Receptors originate from a woman aged 18-29 years in good health and CMV-seronegative.

V gene TRBV5-6 combines with J gene TRBJ1-4, with D possibly TRBD1 on 5 matching bases. There are 14 residues in the CDR3. V was trimmed by 2 bases and J by 6 bases, leaving 11 bases between them. Per germline, CDR1 SGHDT and CDR2 YYEEEE. The CDR3 sequence is CASSFRGRDEKLFF. CDR3 bases: TGTGCCAGCAGCTTCCGGGGGAGGGATGAAAAACTGTTTTTT.

This clone was observed a few times. DNA for the CDR3: TGCGCCAGCAGCTTGGGAGGATACGACAGCTATGGCTACACCTTC. It specifies CASSLGGYDSYGYTF. The chain carries TRBV5-1 and TRBJ1-2; TRBD1 might be the D (5 bases). This CDR3 is 15 amino acids long. V lost 0 bases and J 4 bases, leaving 13 bases between the germline ends. Germline V gene sequence: CDR1 SGHRS, CDR2 YFSETQ.

The chain recombines TRBV19 with TRBJ1-2, with D uncertain. Germline CDR1 and CDR2: LNHDA and SQIVND (reference sequence). The CDR3 covers 12 residues. The V gene lost 8 bases and the J gene lost 4 bases, with 11 bases spanning the gap. The chain's CDR3 is CASGGPTYGYTF. The CDR3 DNA is TGTGCCAGTGGCGGGCCCACCTATGGCTACACCTTC.

CDR3 DNA: TGCGCCAGCAGCCAAAGTCAAGGGACAGATGAAGCTTTCTTT. It encodes CASSQSQGTDEAFF. This sequence joins TRBV4-1 and TRBJ1-1, with 7 bases matching TRBD1. Unmatched junction bases numbered 7, after V lost 2 bases and J lost 7 bases. Germline assignment: CDR1 MGHRA and CDR2 YSYEKL. This CDR3 has 14 residues.

The V and J genes are TRBV7-2 and TRBJ1-2, with D perhaps TRBD1 (5 bases). Trimming shortened V by 8 bases and J by 7 bases, and 11 bases separated the two germline ends. This CDR3 comprises 11 residues. Germline CDR1 is SGHTA and CDR2 is FQGNSA. The CDR3 here is CASPRGGGYTF. The DNA of the CDR3 is TGTGCCAGCCCCCGGGGGGGTGGCTACACCTTC.

A few counts support this clone. The V gene is TRBV4-2, the J gene TRBJ1-5; unclear D gene. The V gene lost 1 base and the J gene lost 1 base, with 5 bases spanning the gap. This CDR3 has 14 amino acids. Looked up from germline, CDR1 is LGHNA and CDR2 is YNFKEQ. CDR3 bases: TGTGCCAGCAGCCAAGGCGAGAGCAATCAGCCCCAGCATTTT. The encoded protein is CASSQGESNQPQHF.

This chain links TRBV10-3 with TRBJ1-2; the D gene is possibly TRBD1 (6 bases). The V gene's germline CDR1 is ENHRY and CDR2 SYGVKD. The CDR3 consists of 16 residues. The V gene lost 7 bases and the J gene lost 2 bases, with 20 bases spanning the gap. The CDR3 is CAITASTGTSNYGYTF. The CDR3 coding sequence is TGTGCCATCACCGCCTCGACAGGTACCAGCAACTATGGCTACACCTTC.

V usage is TRBV6-5 and J usage is TRBJ1-4; possibly TRBD1 for D (6 bases). The CDR3 covers 14 residues. V was shortened by 8 bases and J by 8 bases, with 18 bases between the two germline ends. Per germline, CDR1 MNHEY and CDR2 SVGAGI. The CDR3 DNA is TGTGCCAGCCATAAACAGGGATGGAAGGAAAAACTGTTTTTT. It is translated as CASHKQGWKEKLFF.

This clone was recorded once. In DNA form, the CDR3 reads TGCGCCAGCAGCACGAGAATATCTGGGGCCAACGTCCTGACTTTC. Translating gives CASSTRISGANVLTF. The gene calls are TRBV5-1 and TRBJ2-6; unclear D gene. V was cut by 4 bases and J by 1 base, with 9 bases left in between. The germline gives CDR1 SGHRS, CDR2 YFSETQ. This CDR3 is built from 15 residues.

The V gene is TRBV2, the J gene TRBJ2-5; D is undetermined. Trimming pared 5 bases from V and 3 bases from J, leaving 16 bases between. The CDR3 is 15 amino acids. The germline gives CDR1 SNHLY, CDR2 FYNNEI. CDR3 in amino acids: CASSHSASRKETQYF. The CDR3 DNA sequence: TGTGCCAGCAGTCACTCGGCTAGTCGGAAAGAGACCCAGTACTTC.

This chain links TRBV29-1 with TRBJ2-7; the D gene is possibly TRBD1 (6 bases). CDR1 and CDR2 (germline): SQVTM, ANQGSEA. There are 13 residues in the CDR3. The germline V and J ends were trimmed by 4 bases and 6 bases, with 16 bases remaining between them. The DNA of the CDR3 is TGCAGCGTTGCAGGGACACCCTCAACCGAGCAGTACTTC. Protein product: CSVAGTPSTEQYF.

This clone is a singleton in its sample. The chain employs TRBV5-1 and TRBJ2-3; the match to TRBD2 covers 10 bases. Germline V gene sequence: CDR1 SGHRS, CDR2 YFSETQ. There are 16 residues in the CDR3. Trimming cost V 1 base and J 2 bases; bases outside gene matches: 4. The CDR3 loop is CASSLRAGGLTDTQYF. CDR3 bases: TGCGCCAGCAGCTTGCGAGCGGGGGGGCTCACAGATACGCAGTATTTT.

J is TRBJ2-7 and V is TRBV7-3, with D tentatively TRBD1 (6 bases). The CDR3 is 13 residues long. Germline-derived CDR1 and CDR2 are SGHTA and FQGTGA. With 3 bases removed from V and 3 bases from J, the gap between germline ends came to 9 bases. The CDR3 coding sequence is TGTGCCAGCAGCTTGATACAGGGCTACGAGCAGTACTTC. Its translation: CASSLIQGYEQYF.

The CDR3 nucleotides are TGCGCCAGCAGCCAGACACGGAGCACAGATACGCAGTATTTT. It codes for CASSQTRSTDTQYF. The chain recombines TRBV4-1 with TRBJ2-3; no reliable D call. Deletions cut 3 bases from V and 0 bases from J, with 7 bases between. Germline CDR1 and CDR2: MGHRA and YSYEKL. CDR3 length equals 14 residues.

The chain couples TRBV7-6 to TRBJ2-7, with D perhaps TRBD1 (5 bases). CDR1 and CDR2 from the germline V gene are SGHVS and FNYEAQ. This CDR3 has 14 residues. V lost 2 bases to trimming and J lost 4 bases, with 12 bases between them. This chain's CDR3 is CASSLSARAYEQYF. In DNA form, the CDR3 reads TGTGCCAGCAGCTTAAGTGCCAGGGCGTACGAGCAGTACTTC.

This chain connects TRBV6-1 to TRBJ1-2; 9 positions match TRBD1. CDR1 MNHNS and CDR2 SASEGT come from the germline V gene. The CDR3 is 18 amino acids. V lost 1 base to trimming and J lost 8 bases; unmatched junction nucleotides: 17. The CDR3 DNA follows: TGTGCCAGCAGTGAAGTGACACCGGGACAGGGTTCCTTCGTCGGCTACACCTTC. This encodes CASSEVTPGQGSFVGYTF.

This clone is a singleton in its sample. The chain has TRBV29-1 and TRBJ2-7; 9 nucleotides line up with TRBD1. The V gene end was trimmed by 8 bases and the J gene end by 2 bases; junction bases not matched to a gene: 7. The CDR3 contains 13 residues. Germline V gene sequence: CDR1 SQVTM, CDR2 ANQGSEA. CDR3 bases: TGCAGCACAAGGGACAGGGTTACCTACGAGCAGTACTTC. Its protein product is CSTRDRVTYEQYF.

The chain employs TRBV5-8 and TRBJ2-3, with 8 bases identical to TRBD2. Per the germline V gene, CDR1 is SGHTS and CDR2 is YDEGEE. After removal of 0 bases from V and 4 bases from J, the junction contained 7 bases not matched to a gene. This CDR3 contains 16 residues. CDR3 sequence reads: CASSLARTSIPDTQYF. The DNA of the CDR3 is TGTGCCAGCAGCTTGGCCAGGACTAGCATACCAGATACGCAGTATTTT.

The V call is TRBV7-9, the J call TRBJ1-2; no reliable D call. V shed 5 bases and J shed 8 bases, with 9 bases lying between them. CDR3 length equals 11 residues. The V gene's germline CDR1 is SEHNR and CDR2 FQNEAQ (reference sequence). Written as DNA, the CDR3 is TGTGCCAGCAGCCTCAGCGAGGGCTACACCTTC. Encoded protein: CASSLSEGYTF.

The chain joins TRBV2 to TRBJ1-2, with TRBD1 as a possible D gene (6 bases). Germline values: CDR1 SNHLY, CDR2 FYNNEI. The CDR3 loop spans 13 amino acids. Trimming stripped 8 bases from V and 3 bases from J, with 13 bases between. In DNA, the CDR3 is TGTGCCAGCTCCAAGGGGGAATACTATGGCTACACCTTC. Translation gives CASSKGEYYGYTF.

This sequence joins TRBV29-1 and TRBJ2-3, with TRBD2 matching 7 bases. This CDR3 is built from 13 residues. The germline gives CDR1 SQVTM, CDR2 ANQGSEA. J lost 3 bases, V lost 4 bases, and 4 bases had no gene match. CDR3 coding DNA: TGCAGCGTTGTGGGGGGGGTAACAGATACGCAGTATTTT. Translation: CSVVGGVTDTQYF.

The chain joins TRBV5-1 to TRBJ1-1; D is unclear. Germline-derived CDR1 and CDR2 are SGHRS and YFSETQ. Trimming left V 3 bases short and J 8 bases short, with 8 bases between. This CDR3 contains 11 residues. CDR3 loop: CASSSEGEAFF. In nucleotides, the CDR3 is TGCGCCAGCAGCTCCGAGGGAGAAGCTTTCTTT.

The chain joins TRBV5-1 to TRBJ2-2; 7 bases match TRBD1. CDR3 length: 14 residues. Unmatched junction bases numbered 6, after V lost 4 bases and J lost 6 bases. CDR1 is SGHRS, CDR2 YFSETQ, per germline. CDR3 sequence reads: CASSPPTGAGELFF. CDR3 nucleotides: TGCGCCAGCAGCCCCCCAACAGGGGCCGGGGAGCTGTTTTTT.

The table lists this clone with a few counts. The CDR3 loop reads CASSYPGQGNYEQYF. In nucleotides, the CDR3 is TGTGCCAGCAGTTACCCGGGACAGGGTAATTACGAGCAGTACTTC. The chain has TRBV6-6 and TRBJ2-7, with 9 bases identical to TRBD1. This CDR3 is 15 amino acids long. V was clipped by 2 bases and J by 4 bases; unmatched bases: 6. From germline, CDR1 is MNHNY and CDR2 SVGAGI (reference sequence).

The chain uses TRBV6-1 and TRBJ1-1; D gene uncertain. Trimming pared 3 bases from V and 0 bases from J, leaving 5 bases between. CDR1 is MNHNS and CDR2 is SASEGT in the germline V gene. This CDR3 has 13 amino acids. CDR3 residues: CASSDQMNTEAFF. The CDR3 DNA reads as TGTGCCAGCAGTGATCAGATGAACACTGAAGCTTTCTTT.

The chain's CDR3 is CASRTGTSYNEQFF. The CDR3, as DNA: TGTGCCAGCAGGACCGGGACTTCCTACAATGAGCAGTTCTTC. V and J are TRBV5-6 and TRBJ2-1; perhaps TRBD2 as D (6 bases). CDR1 SGHDT and CDR2 YYEEEE come from the germline V gene. The CDR3 runs to 14 residues. V lost 5 bases to trimming and J lost 1 base, with 10 bases between them.

The rearrangement uses TRBV6-4 and TRBJ2-7; D is unresolved. Trimming pared 4 bases from V and 6 bases from J, leaving 7 bases between. CDR3 length: 11 amino acids. CDR1 and CDR2 from the germline V gene are MRHNA and SNTAGT. The CDR3 region has the DNA TGTGCCAGCAGTGGAGTTGGCGAGCAGTACTTC. Translation gives CASSGVGEQYF.